Each of the 6 T cell receptor beta chains below was sequenced from the same sample in a study of glioma-infiltrating T cells after dendritic cell vaccination. Sequencing was performed with immunoSEQ multiplex PCR; in TCRdb, only in-frame clones are kept and a portion is missing. The table shows tens of thousands of clones, with around nine tenths occurring only once. Time point of the sample: after dendritic cell vaccination, including at tumor progression/relapse. The material was blood, obtained after dendritic cell vaccination. These receptors all come from a human donor with glioblastoma.

On this clone itself: Other DNA sequences in this specimen translate into the identical CDR3. The rearrangement links TRBV5-1 to TRBJ2-7; tentative D call: TRBD2 (5 bases). V was pared by 2 bases and J by 1 base, with 7 bases between. This CDR3 spans 13 amino acids. Germline V CDR1 and CDR2: SGHRS, YFSETQ. CDR3: CASSFTGSYEQYF. The CDR3 region has the DNA TGCGCCAGCAGCTTCACGGGGTCCTACGAGCAGTACTTC.

The rearrangement links TRBV27 to TRBJ1-6; D is unclear. CDR3 length: 16 residues. V was trimmed by 2 bases and J by 10 bases, leaving 18 bases between them. Germline V lookup: CDR1 MNHEY, CDR2 SMNVEV (reference sequence). CDR3 in amino acids: CASSLTYSGNGSPLHF. CDR3 DNA sequence: TGTGCCAGCAGTTTAACCTATTCGGGGAATGGATCACCCCTCCACTTT.

This clone was observed a few times. The V call is TRBV5-4, the J call TRBJ1-3; D not certain. This CDR3 spans 14 amino acids. Looked up from germline, CDR1 is SGHNT and CDR2 is YYREEE (reference sequence). The ends were cut back, 2 bases at V and 4 bases at J, with 10 bases in the middle. As DNA, the CDR3 is TGTGCCAGCAGCTTCGGGTTCGGCGGAAACACCATATATTTT. It translates to CASSFGFGGNTIYF.

The chain links TRBV21-1 to TRBJ2-7; the D segment call TRBD2 is taken from the table without a DNA check. TRBV21-1 is termed a pseudogene. The CDR3 spans 14 residues. In nucleotides, the CDR3 is TGTGCCAGCAGCAAAGGAGCGGGCAACTACGAGCAGTACTTC. Translating it yields CASSKGAGNYEQYF.

The chain joins TRBV6-1 to TRBJ1-2; 8 bases line up with TRBD1. CDR3 length: 12 amino acids. Per germline, CDR1 MNHNS and CDR2 SASEGT. With V trimmed by 6 bases and J by 5 bases, 2 bases remained unmatched. Written as DNA, the CDR3 is TGTGCCAGCAGAACAGGGGGGTATGGCTACACCTTC. Translating gives CASRTGGYGYTF.

This rearrangement joins TRBV11-1 to TRBJ2-5; 9 positions match TRBD1. The CDR3 spans 15 residues. Losses at the gene ends were 5 bases for V and 4 bases for J; bases not matched to a gene: 8. Germline values: CDR1 SGHAT, CDR2 FQDESV (reference sequence). DNA for the CDR3: TGTGCCAGCAGCCCCCGGACAGGGGCGAGAGAGACCCAGTACTTC. This codes for CASSPRTGARETQYF.